Listed below are T cell receptor beta chains from one sample, sequenced in a study of T-cell memory formation after mild COVID-19. TCRdb redid the calling of the 5' RACE reads with MiXCR, one entry per CDR3 protein. The sample lists tens of thousands of distinct CDR3 sequences, around 13% occurring once. The sequenced material came from PBMCs or a T cell subset sorted from them (not recorded which). The origin of the receptors is an adult woman who had mild COVID-19 (a few samples of this study predate the infection). Cell type and time point are not known. Both conserved end residues are part of each CDR3. D genes are given only for firm matches. Clone size appears in some rows only: once, few, many, or a class for an expanded clone.

d_call	v_call	j_call	clone_size	cdr3_aa	cdr3_nt
NA	TRBV14	TRBJ1-1	few	CASSPTVQYTEAFF	TGTGCCAGCAGCCCGACAGTTCAGTACACTGAAGCTTTCTTT
TRBD2	TRBV29-1	TRBJ2-7	few	CSGSGRESYEQYF	TGCAGCGGAAGCGGGAGGGAATCCTACGAGCAGTACTTC
NA	TRBV7-9	TRBJ2-5	NA	CASSLPRKETQYF	TGTGCCAGCAGCTTACCGAGGAAGGAGACCCAGTACTTC
NA	TRBV7-9	TRBJ2-3	few	CASSVSIATSTDTQYF	TGTGCCAGCAGCGTTTCCATAGCGACTAGCACAGATACGCAGTATTTT
TRBD1	TRBV12-3/TRBV12-4	TRBJ2-6	NA	CASSLLPGQGAGANVLTF	TGTGCCAGCAGTTTGCTACCGGGACAGGGGGCTGGGGCCAACGTCCTGACTTTC
TRBD2	TRBV6-6	TRBJ2-7	NA	CATWGGGRYEQYF	TGTGCCACCTGGGGGGGAGGGAGATACGAGCAGTACTTC
NA	TRBV4-1	TRBJ1-2	NA	CASSLSETGLYGYTF	TGCGCCAGCAGCCTCTCCGAAACAGGACTCTATGGCTACACCTTC
TRBD2	TRBV2	TRBJ2-1	few	CASSEEREGYNEQFF	TGTGCCAGCAGTGAGGAGCGGGAGGGATACAATGAGCAGTTCTTC
NA	TRBV7-9	TRBJ1-1	NA	CASSPDSLLNTEAFF	TGTGCCAGCAGCCCCGACAGTTTGTTGAACACTGAAGCTTTCTTT
NA	TRBV29-1	TRBJ2-7	many	CSVLGYEQYF	TGCAGCGTTCTCGGTTACGAGCAGTACTTC
NA	TRBV4-2	TRBJ1-1	NA	CASSHDSGNTEAFF	TGTGCCAGCAGCCACGACTCAGGGAACACTGAAGCTTTCTTT
NA	TRBV19	TRBJ2-2	few	CASSRSRDTGELFF	TGTGCCAGTAGTAGGTCTAGAGACACCGGGGAGCTGTTTTTT
NA	TRBV7-9	TRBJ2-7	few	CASSPRTDSYEQYF	TGTGCCAGCAGCCCACGGACGGATTCCTACGAGCAGTACTTC
NA	TRBV18	TRBJ2-7	NA	CASSESGLSSEQYF	TGTGCCAGCTCAGAGAGCGGGTTGAGCTCCGAGCAGTACTTC
NA	TRBV27	TRBJ2-3	NA	CASSFDGDTQYF	TGTGCCAGCAGTTTTGACGGAGATACGCAGTATTTT
TRBD2	TRBV9	TRBJ2-7	many	CASAFSGSSYEQYF	TGTGCCAGTGCCTTTAGCGGGAGCTCCTACGAGCAGTACTTC
NA	TRBV11-2	TRBJ1-1	many	CASSLGGAIVDTEAFF	TGTGCCAGCAGCCTCGGCGGGGCGATAGTGGACACTGAAGCTTTCTTT
TRBD2	TRBV29-1	TRBJ2-3	many	CSVEGSGSGMTDTQYF	TGCAGCGTTGAAGGGTCGGGTAGCGGGATGACAGATACGCAGTATTTT
NA	TRBV7-2	TRBJ2-2	NA	CASSWTSSNTGELFF	TGTGCCAGCAGCTGGACCTCTTCGAACACCGGGGAGCTGTTTTTT
TRBD2	TRBV6-6	TRBJ2-3	few	CASSLGLAVVTDTQYF	TGTGCCAGCAGTCTGGGACTAGCGGTCGTCACAGATACGCAGTATTTT
NA	TRBV7-9	TRBJ1-1	few	CASSQRGFHAFF	TGTGCCAGCAGCCAGCGGGGGTTCCACGCTTTCTTT
NA	TRBV6-5	TRBJ2-7	NA	CASGVQGYYEQYF	TGTGCCAGCGGCGTACAGGGTTACTACGAGCAGTACTTC